One sample yielded the 12 T cell receptor beta chains listed below, sequenced in a study of T cells in Graves' hyperthyroidism and ophthalmopathy. It was RNA transcripts that yielded the amplified TCR beta CDR3 regions. A set of HTBI primers served as the primers for a first-round RT-PCR of the TCR CDR3. TCRdb reprocessed the multiplex PCR reads via MiXCR and lists one record per CDR3 protein. The data contain under 400,000 distinct CDR3 sequences, about a sixth of them singletons. Specimen: blood. All receptors derive from a woman between 40 and 50 years old with Graves' ophthalmopathy.

This clonotype was detected ten times or more. The chain combines TRBV4-2 with TRBJ2-2; TRBD1 is a possible D gene (6 bases). V was trimmed by 0 bases and J by 2 bases, leaving 13 bases between them. The CDR3 consists of 17 residues. Germline V gives CDR1 LGHNA, CDR2 YNFKEQ. The CDR3 loop reads CASSQDWRQANTGELFF. DNA of the CDR3: TGTGCCAGCAGCCAAGATTGGCGACAGGCTAACACCGGGGAGCTGTTTTTT.

The CDR3 spells CASRSSGGTGNTIYF. CDR3 bases: TGTGCCAGCAGAAGCTCAGGGGGGACTGGAAACACCATATATTTT. This sequence joins TRBV28 and TRBJ1-3; TRBD1 matches 7 bases. V shed 6 bases, J shed 2 bases, and the junction held 7 bases outside the gene matches. Germline CDR1 reads MDHEN; CDR2 reads SYDVKM. The CDR3 runs to 15 residues.

This clonotype has ten or more counts. The chain carries TRBV24-1 and TRBJ1-1; TRBD1 matches at 12 bases. Germline CDR1 reads KGHDR; CDR2 reads SFDVKD. This CDR3 has 16 amino acids. Trimming removed 6 bases from V and 8 bases from J; junction bases left unmatched: 12. The CDR3 sequence is CATSKAGTGGFGEAFF. The DNA of the CDR3 is TGTGCCACCAGTAAAGCCGGGACAGGGGGCTTTGGGGAAGCTTTCTTT.

This clonotype was seen many times. The chain's CDR3 is CASSPQGREQETQYF. DNA for the CDR3: TGTGCCAGCAGCCCCCAGGGGCGGGAACAAGAGACCCAGTACTTC. The chain has TRBV7-3 and TRBJ2-5; tentatively, D is TRBD1 or TRBD2 (6 bases each). Germline loops: CDR1 SGHTA, CDR2 FQGTGA. CDR3 length: 15 amino acids. The V gene lost 5 bases and the J gene lost 2 bases, with 15 bases spanning the gap. Complete variable domain (other parts from reference TRBV7-3 and TRBJ2-5): GAGVSQTPSNKVTEKGKYVELRCDPISGHTALYWYRQSLGQGPEFLIYFQGTGAADDSGLPNDRFFAVRPEGSVSTLKIQRTERGDSAVYLCASSPQGREQETQYFGPGTRLLVL.

Ten or more counts support this clonotype. Here the CDR3 reads CASSQVGGFEQYF. CDR3 sequence (DNA): TGTGCCAGCAGCCAAGTGGGAGGGTTCGAGCAGTACTTC. The chain uses TRBV14 and TRBJ2-7; 7 nucleotides line up with TRBD2. V gave up 1 base and J gave up 6 bases; unmatched junction bases: 3. The germline CDR1 and CDR2 sequences are SGHDN and FVKESK. This CDR3 has 13 residues.

This clonotype was counted many times. This chain uses TRBV11-2 with TRBJ2-7, with 9 bases lining up with TRBD2. CDR1 and CDR2 from the germline V gene are SGHAT and FQNNGV. Unmatched junction bases numbered 6, after V lost 3 bases and J lost 3 bases. The CDR3 contains 15 residues. CDR3 bases: TGTGCCAGCAGCTTCGGGACTAGCCGATACTACGAGCAGTACTTC. As protein: CASSFGTSRYYEQYF.

This clonotype was picked up many times. This chain uses TRBV4-3 with TRBJ2-7; 7 bases are shared with TRBD2. Trimming at V came to 4 bases and at J to 6 bases, leaving 6 bases not matched to a gene. The CDR3 runs 13 residues. Germline lookup yields CDR1 LGHNA and CDR2 YSLEER. CDR3 nucleotide sequence: TGCGCCAGCAGCCTTCAACTAGCGCTCGAGCAGTACTTC. The encoded protein is CASSLQLALEQYF.

This clonotype was seen repeatedly, ten times or more. The J gene is TRBJ2-7, the V gene TRBV12-3 or TRBV12-4; TRBD1 matches 11 bases. V trimming: 6 bases; J trimming: 2 bases; junction bases outside the gene matches: 6. This CDR3 comprises 15 residues. The DNA for the CDR3 is TGTGCCAGCAGCCCTCCGGGACAGGGGGCCTACGAGCAGTACTTC. Protein sequence: CASSPPGQGAYEQYF.

This clonotype was found many times. This chain links TRBV7-2 with TRBJ2-2, with D possibly being TRBD2 (6 bases). Germline assignment: CDR1 SGHTA and CDR2 FQGNSA. Trimming took off 0 bases at V and 0 bases at J, with 14 bases between the two ends. The CDR3 is 18 amino acids. Here the CDR3 DNA reads TGTGCCAGCAGCTTAGCCCGTGGGGGGACCGCGAACACCGGGGAGCTGTTTTTT. This sequence encodes CASSLARGGTANTGELFF.

The chain combines TRBV20-1 with TRBJ2-4, with 9 positions matching TRBD2. The CDR3 contains 16 residues. Trimming at V came to 1 base and at J to 0 bases, leaving 4 bases not matched to a gene. Germline lookup yields CDR1 DFQATT and CDR2 SNEGSKA (reference sequence). CDR3 residues: CSARGLAALAKNIQYF. DNA of the CDR3: TGCAGTGCTAGAGGACTAGCGGCCCTAGCCAAAAACATTCAGTACTTC.

The rearrangement uses TRBV3-1 and TRBJ2-4; D is unclear. Germline loops: CDR1 LGHDT, CDR2 YNNKEL (reference sequence). The CDR3 covers 12 residues. Trimming removed 0 bases from V and 6 bases from J, with 3 bases in between. The CDR3 reads CASSQDRNIQYF. CDR3 in DNA: TGTGCCAGCAGCCAAGATCGAAACATTCAGTACTTC.

This clonotype was detected ten times or more. The rearrangement links TRBV6-5 to TRBJ2-2; unclear D gene. This CDR3 is built from 15 residues. Germline CDR1 MNHEY, CDR2 SVGAGI. V was pared by 7 bases and J by 2 bases, with 14 bases between. CDR3: CASTHSPKNTGELFF. CDR3 bases: TGTGCCAGCACCCATAGTCCGAAAAACACCGGGGAGCTGTTTTTT.